This TCR beta chain was recovered during a study of blood T cell repertoires in COVID-19. Study-wide background: Samples came from the United States, Italy and Spain, spanning acute and convalescent COVID-19.

Per the study methods: Quantification of nucleated cells was approximated via reference gene primer amplification. The repertoire was sequenced with immunoSEQ multiplex PCR; TCRdb's copy has only in-frame clones and lacks some. V and J calls and clone size are those listed in that table; D and trimming were worked out from the DNA. The sample has 300,000 to 350,000 clones, approximately 86% seen once. Patients at the Seattle site were enrolled during active infection and followed longitudinally. The CDR3 contains 15 residues. The V gene lost 4 bases and the J gene lost 6 bases, with 13 bases spanning the gap. Germline lookup yields CDR1 SNHLY and CDR2 FYNNEI.

The receptor's source is a man younger than 45 with COVID-19, enrolled during active disease. The J gene is TRBJ1-6, the V gene TRBV2; no clear D gene. The material sequenced was peripheral blood. The CDR3 DNA sequence: TGTGCCAGCAGTGTAGATTCCCCGATTAATTCACCCCTCCACTTT. The encoded protein is CASSVDSPINSPLHF.